The rows below give T cell receptor beta chains drawn from one sample of a study of cytotoxic CD8 clonotypes in ibrutinib-treated CLL. Generated by immunoSEQ multiplex PCR, the TCRdb table keeps only in-frame clones and is missing some. The data contain 250,000 to 350,000 clones, 60% to 80% of them seen just once; the ten biggest clones take up about 5.3%. The sequences come from PBMCs, collected at disease progression, from a patient treated with ibrutinib. The receptor source for this set is a human donor with chronic lymphocytic leukemia. Each CDR3 is given with its conserved first and last residue. The order of the fields is D gene, J gene, clone size, V gene, CDR3 protein, CDR3 DNA. The D gene is left open where the match is weak. Rows give clone size only sometimes, using once, few, many, or a class for an expanded clone.

TRBD1	TRBJ2-5	few	TRBV4-1	CASSQTGQGETQYF	TGCGCCAGCAGCCAGACAGGACAGGGGGAGACCCAGTACTTC
NA	TRBJ2-7	NA	TRBV14	CASSQVGFGGNGGAGEQYF	TGTGCCAGCAGCCAAGTCGGCTTTGGAGGGAACGGGGGTGCGGGCGAGCAGTACTTC
NA	TRBJ1-2	once	TRBV28	CASENTVNYGYTF	TGTGCCAGCGAGAATACAGTTAACTATGGCTACACCTTC
TRBD1	TRBJ1-5	NA	TRBV13	CASSARTGGGQPQHF	TGTGCCAGCAGCGCCCGGACAGGGGGAGGTCAGCCCCAGCATTTT
NA	TRBJ2-7	NA	TRBV10-3	CAISEPNHRAAYEQYF	TGTGCCATCAGTGAGCCGAATCACAGGGCGGCCTACGAGCAGTACTTC
NA	TRBJ2-7	NA	TRBV7-9	CASSSDRGEQYF	TGTGCCAGCAGCAGCGATCGGGGCGAGCAGTACTTC
TRBD1	TRBJ2-2	NA	TRBV7-6	CASSLDRAYGGEGTGELFF	TGTGCCAGCAGCTTGGACAGGGCATATGGAGGAGAGGGCACCGGGGAGCTGTTTTTT
NA	TRBJ2-5	NA	TRBV7-2	CASSPPGTQYF	TGTGCCAGCAGCCCCCCGGGGACCCAGTACTTC
NA	TRBJ2-2	once	TRBV10-3	CAISGGVGIGELFF	TGTGCCATCAGTGGAGGGGTTGGGATCGGGGAGCTGTTTTTT
NA	TRBJ2-7	NA	TRBV5-4	CASSLARGTAYEQYF	TGTGCCAGCAGCTTGGCTCGGGGGACGGCCTACGAGCAGTACTTC
NA	TRBJ1-2	few	TRBV28	CATLNYGYTF	TGTGCCACCTTAAACTATGGCTACACCTTC
TRBD1	TRBJ2-5	NA	TRBV18	CASSRDRGQETQYF	TGTGCCAGTTCGCGGGACAGGGGACAAGAGACCCAGTACTTC
TRBD1	TRBJ1-1	NA	TRBV29-1	CSVAGQENTEAFF	TGCAGCGTTGCCGGACAGGAGAACACTGAAGCTTTCTTT
NA	TRBJ1-1	NA	TRBV19	CASKGWGQGEAFF	TGTGCCAGTAAAGGCTGGGGGCAGGGTGAAGCTTTCTTT
NA	TRBJ1-2	NA	TRBV7-3	CASSSPTGSYGYTF	TGTGCCAGCAGCTCGCCTACAGGCTCCTATGGCTACACCTTC
NA	TRBJ2-1	NA	TRBV9	CASSVEDEQFF	TGTGCCAGCAGCGTAGAAGATGAGCAGTTCTTC
NA	TRBJ2-5	NA	TRBV7-2	CASSLIGGGGETQYF	TGTGCCAGCAGCTTAATAGGTGGAGGGGGGGAGACCCAGTACTTC
NA	TRBJ1-2	NA	TRBV5-5	CASSLLQGGGGYTF	TGTGCCAGCAGCTTGTTACAGGGTGGTGGTGGCTACACCTTC
TRBD1	TRBJ2-7	NA	TRBV9	CASSVGQGTGVYEQYF	TGTGCCAGCAGCGTGGGCCAAGGGACAGGGGTTTACGAGCAGTACTTC
TRBD1	TRBJ2-7	few	TRBV27	CASRGQGYEQYF	TGTGCCAGCAGGGGACAGGGTTACGAGCAGTACTTC
NA	TRBJ2-2	NA	TRBV10-2	CASTLRLGNTGELFF	TGCGCCAGCACATTGAGACTAGGGAACACCGGGGAGCTGTTTTTT
NA	TRBJ2-6	few	TRBV19	CASSIRYGANVLTF	TGTGCCAGTAGTATTCGATATGGGGCCAACGTCCTGACTTTC
NA	TRBJ1-5	NA	TRBV7-2	CASSLVTGANQPQHF	TGTGCCAGCAGCTTAGTCACAGGCGCCAATCAGCCCCAGCATTTT
NA	TRBJ2-3	NA	TRBV7-8	CASSKRTYGTDTQYF	TGTGCCAGCAGCAAAAGGACTTACGGCACAGATACGCAGTATTTT
NA	TRBJ2-2	NA	TRBV7-3	CASSLSPTSGELFF	TGTGCCAGCAGCTTAAGTCCGACTAGCGGGGAGCTGTTTTTT
TRBD2	TRBJ2-2	NA	TRBV5-6	CASSAVTGGLYTGELFF	TGTGCCAGCAGCGCAGTGACGGGAGGGCTATACACCGGGGAGCTGTTTTTT
NA	TRBJ2-7	NA	TRBV6-6	CASSYRGASYEQYF	TGTGCCAGCAGTTACCGGGGGGCCTCCTACGAGCAGTACTTC
TRBD2	TRBJ2-3	NA	TRBV5-4	CASSFRGDSTDTQYF	TGTGCCAGCAGCTTCCGGGGGGATAGCACAGATACGCAGTATTTT
NA	TRBJ2-3	once	TRBV10-2	CASTRTDTQYF	TGCGCCAGCACCCGCACAGATACGCAGTATTTT
TRBD1	TRBJ1-1	NA	TRBV6-5	CASTPQGVGTEAFF	TGTGCCAGCACCCCACAGGGGGTAGGCACTGAAGCTTTCTTT
TRBD1	TRBJ2-3	NA	TRBV2	CASSLGQGTQYF	TGTGCCAGCAGTCTGGGACAGGGCACGCAGTATTTT
NA	TRBJ1-5	NA	TRBV28	CASTLVDNGNQPQHF	TGTGCCAGCACCCTCGTGGACAATGGCAATCAGCCCCAGCATTTT
TRBD1	TRBJ1-5	NA	TRBV6-6	CASSGDRVFQPQHF	TGTGCCAGCAGTGGGGACAGGGTGTTTCAGCCCCAGCATTTT
NA	TRBJ2-7	NA	TRBV5-1	CASSPPGLAIPEQYF	TGCGCCAGCAGCCCACCGGGACTGGCAATTCCCGAGCAGTACTTC
NA	TRBJ2-1	NA	TRBV7-6	CASSLAPGHNEQFF	TGTGCCAGCAGCTTAGCCCCGGGACACAATGAGCAGTTCTTC
TRBD1	TRBJ2-1	NA	TRBV9	CASSVAHGTGESEQFF	TGTGCCAGCAGCGTAGCTCATGGGACAGGGGAAAGCGAGCAGTTCTTC
NA	TRBJ1-5	few	TRBV4-3	CASSQDLRGQPQHF	TGCGCCAGCAGCCAAGATCTAAGGGGTCAGCCCCAGCATTTT
NA	TRBJ2-7	NA	TRBV6-5	CASSSTGLEQYF	TGTGCCAGCAGTTCGACAGGTCTCGAGCAGTACTTC
TRBD2	TRBJ2-3	NA	TRBV2	CASSPGTSADTQYF	TGTGCCAGCAGTCCCGGGACTAGCGCAGATACGCAGTATTTT
TRBD1	TRBJ2-3	NA	TRBV2	CASSDLGTGDADTQYF	TGTGCCAGCAGTGATTTAGGGACAGGGGATGCAGATACGCAGTATTTT
TRBD1	TRBJ1-2	NA	TRBV29-1	CSVDYRGSGYTF	TGCAGCGTTGACTACAGGGGGTCTGGCTACACCTTC
TRBD2	TRBJ2-3	NA	TRBV4-1	CASSPRTSGSGTDTQYF	TGCGCCAGCAGCCCCCGGACTAGCGGGAGTGGGACAGATACGCAGTATTTT
NA	TRBJ2-7	few	TRBV10-3	CAISGQGYEQYF	TGTGCCATCAGTGGCCAGGGGTACGAGCAGTACTTC
TRBD2	TRBJ2-3	NA	TRBV10-3	CAIGAGGADTQYF	TGTGCCATCGGGGCGGGGGGAGCAGATACGCAGTATTTT
NA	TRBJ1-1	NA	TRBV6-6	CASSYREAFF	TGTGCCAGCAGCTACCGTGAAGCTTTCTTT
NA	TRBJ1-5	NA	TRBV2	CASRGEGEPQHF	TGTGCCAGCAGGGGGGAAGGGGAGCCCCAGCATTTT
NA	TRBJ1-3	once	TRBV10-3	CAISESFRGFSSGNTIYF	TGTGCCATCAGTGAGTCGTTCCGGGGATTTAGCTCTGGAAACACCATATATTTT
NA	TRBJ1-2	NA	TRBV28	CASRIPTNYGYTF	TGTGCCAGCCGCATTCCCACTAACTATGGCTACACCTTC
NA	TRBJ2-5	NA	TRBV5-1	CASSPLALRNLGETQYF	TGCGCCAGCAGCCCCCTGGCCCTCAGGAACTTGGGAGAGACCCAGTACTTC
NA	TRBJ2-7	few	TRBV27	CASSLQGLMGEQYF	TGTGCCAGCAGTCTACAGGGTTTAATGGGCGAGCAGTACTTC
NA	TRBJ2-1	NA	TRBV6-5	CASRGGAEQFF	TGTGCCAGCAGGGGGGGCGCTGAGCAGTTCTTC